The sequence of this TCR beta chain was determined in a study of blood T cell repertoires in COVID-19. Study background: COVID-19 samples, acute and convalescent, were from the United States, Italy and Spain. T cells, B-cell-depleted T cells, or PBMCs supplied cDNA or gDNA.

The V gene lost 4 bases and the J gene lost 1 base, with 11 bases spanning the gap. The CDR3 runs to 14 residues. The germline gives CDR1 SGDLS, CDR2 YYNGEE. Original handling: Amplification of reference gene primers was used by the study to estimate nucleated cell counts. Sequencing was performed with immunoSEQ multiplex PCR; in TCRdb, only in-frame clones are kept and a portion is missing. Clonal size and the V and J genes are those of that table, whereas D and trimming came from the DNA. In the table there are 150,000 to 190,000 clones, roughly 84% of which are singletons. This clonotype originated in a woman aged 50 to 65 with acute or convalescent COVID-19. V gene TRBV9 combines with J gene TRBJ2-5; tentative D call: TRBD2 (6 bases). Sequenced input: peripheral blood. The CDR3: CASSREDGQETQYF. CDR3 nucleotide sequence: TGTGCCAGCAGCAGGGAGGATGGCCAAGAGACCCAGTACTTC.